These 29 T cell receptor beta chains were sequenced from one sample in a study of metastatic and nonmetastatic thyroid tumors. MiXCR re-clonotyped the PCR reads for TCRdb. This sample has tens of thousands of clones; 20% to 30% occur once, and the top ten carry approximately 12%. Thyroid surgery was preceded by no treatment in any patient. Sequencing input: tumor tissue. The receptor set was obtained from a male donor with papillary thyroid cancer or a benign thyroid nodule (not recorded which). Some clones in this sample may be carry-over from other donors' samples.

This clone occurred a few times. It is likely a read error, because the conserved phenylalanine at the end of the CDR3 is missing. The chain combines TRBV20-1 with TRBJ2-2; 8 bases are a match to TRBD2. Germline CDR1 reads DFQATT; CDR2 reads SNEGSKA (reference sequence). This CDR3 comprises 17 residues. With V trimmed by 0 bases and J by 6 bases, 12 bases remained unmatched. The CDR3 loop reads CSARDRAGELSPGELFV. The CDR3 DNA is TGCAGTGCTAGAGATAGAGCGGGAGAGTTAAGTCCCGGGGAGCTGTTTGTT.

This clone was picked up many times. This sequence joins TRBV24-1 and TRBJ2-1; 12 nucleotides agree with TRBD2. Losses at the gene ends were 4 bases for V and 7 bases for J; bases not matched to a gene: 13. The germline CDR1 and CDR2 sequences are KGHDR and SFDVKD. CDR3 size: 18 residues. CDR3 region: CATSDTRLAGVMWNEQFF. The CDR3 bases are TGTGCCACCAGTGACACTAGACTAGCGGGAGTTATGTGGAATGAGCAGTTCTTC.

At least ten counts were recorded for this clone. J is TRBJ2-1 and V is TRBV25-1; 10 nucleotides align to TRBD2. The CDR3 totals 16 residues. V was pared by 4 bases and J by 6 bases, with 9 bases of the junction left unmatched. Germline CDR1 is MGHDK and CDR2 is SYGVNS. The chain's CDR3 is CASSVPLAGVGNEQFF. The CDR3 DNA sequence: TGTGCCAGCAGTGTTCCCCTAGCGGGAGTTGGCAATGAGCAGTTCTTC.

Turning to this clone: One end of the junction is discordant with germline, which a read error may explain. The J gene is TRBJ2-3, the V gene TRBV20-1; 10 positions agree with TRBD1. This CDR3 is 17 amino acids long. Looked up from germline, CDR1 is DFQATT and CDR2 is SNEGSKA (reference sequence). In DNA form, the CDR3 reads TGCAGTGATAGAGATAGTCGCGGGACAGGGGACCCAGATTCGCAGTATTTT. Residues: CSDRDSRGTGDPDSQYF.

By sample share, this clone is medium-sized. The V call is TRBV6-5, the J call TRBJ1-2, with TRBD1 matching 7 bases. This CDR3 spans 18 amino acids. Per the germline V gene, CDR1 is MNHEY and CDR2 is SVGAGI. J gave up 4 bases and V 6 bases, and 20 bases lay outside the gene matches. The CDR3 is CASSGGQVGSYWSYGYTF. The DNA of the CDR3 is TGTGCCAGCAGCGGTGGACAGGTCGGCTCCTATTGGAGCTATGGCTACACCTTC.

Only a few counts were recorded for this clone. The chain uses TRBV19 and TRBJ2-1; maybe TRBD2 (5 bases). Germline CDR1 and CDR2: LNHDA and SQIVND (reference sequence). Trimming removed 9 bases at V and 9 bases at J, with 24 bases between. The CDR3 is made up of 15 amino acids. The CDR3: CARRPGDRNPIEQFF. The CDR3 DNA is TGTGCCAGACGCCCCGGGGATCGTAATCCCATTGAGCAGTTCTTC.

A note on this clone: The germline gene is not matched at one end of the junction; a read error may be the cause. CDR3 sequence: CASSEDGVVYGYTF. DNA for the CDR3: TGTGCCAGCAGCGAAGACGGAGTCGTCTATGGCTACACCTTC. The chain combines TRBV6-1 with TRBJ1-2; no clear D. This CDR3 comprises 14 residues. In germline, CDR1 is MNHNS, CDR2 SASEGT.

Note on this clone: One end of the junction fails to match germline, which may point to a read error. The V call is TRBV4-3, the J call TRBJ2-2, with TRBD2 identical over 7 bases. The CDR3 is made up of 15 amino acids. Germline assignment: CDR1 LGHNA and CDR2 YSLEER. The CDR3: CSSSQASGIVGELFF. The CDR3, as DNA: TGCTCCAGCAGCCAAGCGAGCGGGATCGTCGGGGAGCTGTTTTTT.

At least ten counts were recorded for this clone. J is TRBJ1-2 and V is TRBV10-3; 7 bases agree with TRBD1. CDR3 size: 12 residues. Germline V gene sequence: CDR1 ENHRY, CDR2 SYGVKD. V dropped 6 bases and J dropped 3; count of bases not matched to a gene: 1. The CDR3 DNA sequence: TGTGCCATCAGCGGACAGGACTATGGCTACACCTTC. This codes for CAISGQDYGYTF.

In this sample, this clone is medium-sized (0.01 to 0.1%). The J gene is TRBJ1-5, the V gene TRBV20-1; TRBD1 agrees at 7 bases. The CDR3 has 14 residues. The ends lost 0 bases at V and 7 bases at J; junction bases unmatched: 6. CDR1 and CDR2 (germline): DFQATT, SNEGSKA (reference sequence). CDR3 DNA: TGCAGTGCTAGAGATCCCCCAGGGGGGCAGCCCCAGCATTTT. Residues: CSARDPPGGQPQHF.

This clone was observed many times. CDR3 nucleotides: TGTGCCAGCAGTGAGATAGCGGGAGTAAACGAGCAGTACTTC. It translates to CASSEIAGVNEQYF. The V gene is TRBV6-4, the J gene TRBJ2-7; 9 nucleotides line up with TRBD2. After removal of 3 bases from V and 5 bases from J, the junction contained 5 bases not matched to a gene. Germline CDR1 is MRHNA and CDR2 is SNTAGT. This CDR3 has 14 amino acids.

A note on this clone: A read error may produce the germline difference seen at one junction end. The CDR3: CASGYWGLAAGANVLTF. DNA of the CDR3: TGTGCCAGCGGTTATTGGGGACTAGCTGCTGGGGCCAACGTCCTGACTTTC. J is TRBJ2-6 and V is TRBV6-2 or TRBV6-3; TRBD2 matches 9 bases. CDR1 is MNHEY and CDR2 is SVGEGT in the germline V gene. The CDR3 runs 17 residues.

In its sample, this clone was seen many times. The chain employs TRBV20-1 and TRBJ2-2; perhaps TRBD2 as D (6 bases). The V gene lost 6 bases and the J gene lost 1 base, with 12 bases spanning the gap. The CDR3 is 14 amino acids. The V gene's germline CDR1 is DFQATT and CDR2 SNEGSKA (reference sequence). CDR3 amino acids: CSALSGRNTGELFF. CDR3 nucleotides: TGCAGTGCGCTGAGCGGGCGGAACACCGGGGAGCTGTTTTTT.

The chain has TRBV9 and TRBJ2-2; 8 nucleotides match TRBD2. The germline V gene encodes CDR1 SGDLS and CDR2 YYNGEE. The CDR3 is made up of 15 amino acids. Trimming cost V 0 bases and J 6 bases; bases outside gene matches: 4. CDR3 DNA: TGTGCCAGCAGCGTAGACGGGGGGGCCCCCGGGGAGCTGTTTTTT. It encodes CASSVDGGAPGELFF.

This clone was seen repeatedly, ten times or more. This chain uses TRBV6-4 with TRBJ2-3; D is unclear. Trimming took 0 bases from V and 2 from J, leaving 9 bases between them. The CDR3 extends over 15 amino acids. Per the germline V gene, CDR1 is MRHNA and CDR2 is SNTAGT. CDR3 sequence: CASSDSLGNTDTQYF. The CDR3 DNA reads as TGTGCCAGCAGTGACTCCCTAGGGAACACAGATACGCAGTATTTT.

This clone was detected many times. The rearrangement links TRBV20-1 to TRBJ1-2; D not resolved. The CDR3 is made up of 10 amino acids. V was shortened by 3 bases and J by 6 bases, with 5 bases between the two germline ends. Looked up from germline, CDR1 is DFQATT and CDR2 is SNEGSKA (reference sequence). CDR3 nucleotides: TGCAGTGCTAGCTCCGATGGCTACACCTTC. This gives the protein CSASSDGYTF.

Within the sample, this clone is medium-sized. The genes are TRBV20-1 and TRBJ2-7; D remains unclear. The CDR3 is made up of 12 amino acids. Trimming removed 6 bases from V and 5 bases from J, with 14 bases in between. CDR1 is DFQATT and CDR2 is SNEGSKA in the germline V gene (reference sequence). CDR3 in amino acids: CSAKVVRDEQYF. CDR3 nucleotide sequence: TGCAGTGCCAAGGTGGTACGGGACGAGCAGTACTTC.

This clone occurred many times. This may be a read error: a much more frequent sequence differs by one nucleotide. Other DNA sequences in the sample encode the same CDR3. The CDR3 here is CASSTQGTGGAGYTF. The CDR3 DNA sequence: TGCGCCAGCAGCACCCAAGGGACAGGGGGCGCGGGCTACACCTTC. V gene TRBV7-8 combines with J gene TRBJ1-2; 12 positions agree with TRBD1. From germline, CDR1 is SGHVS and CDR2 FQNEAQ. The CDR3 extends over 15 amino acids.

The sample holds many counts of this clone. CDR3 sequence: CAWADEGTVTNEKLFF. DNA of the CDR3: TGTGCCTGGGCCGACGAAGGGACGGTTACAAATGAAAAACTGTTTTTT. V and J are TRBV30 and TRBJ1-4; a possible D gene is TRBD1 (5 bases). Looked up from germline, CDR1 is GTSNPN and CDR2 is SVGIG (reference sequence). CDR3 length: 16 amino acids. The V end was cut by 5 bases, the J end by 5 bases, with 21 bases between.

This clone has just a few counts. The junction departs from germline at one end; a sequencing error may be responsible. The same CDR3 arises from other DNA sequences in this sample as well. This chain links TRBV7-8 with TRBJ1-2; the match to TRBD1 covers 9 bases. The germline gives CDR1 SGHVS, CDR2 FQNEAQ. The CDR3 has 15 amino acids. The CDR3 nucleotides read TGCGCCAGCAGCACCCAAGGTACAGGGGGCGCGGGCTACACCTTC. It codes for CASSTQGTGGAGYTF. The entire variable domain, with the rest obtained from reference TRBV7-8 and TRBJ1-2, is as follows: GAGVSQSPRYKVAKRGQDVALRCDPISGHVSLFWYQQALGQGPEFLTYFQNEAQLDKSGLPSDRFFAERPEGSVSTLKIQRTQQEDSAVYLCASSTQGTGGAGYTFGSGTRLTVV.

The V call is TRBV27, the J call TRBJ2-7, with TRBD1 matching over 7 bases. This CDR3 spans 15 amino acids. The V and J ends lost 8 bases and 6 bases, in that order; junction bases with no gene match: 16. CDR1 is MNHEY, CDR2 SMNVEV, per germline (reference sequence). The CDR3: CASDREYRYGAEQYF. As DNA, the CDR3 is TGTGCCAGCGACAGGGAATATCGGTACGGGGCCGAGCAGTACTTC.

Ten or more counts support this clone. The rearrangement uses TRBV7-2 and TRBJ2-3, with D possibly matching TRBD2 (8 bases). CDR1 is SGHTA and CDR2 is FQGNSA in the germline V gene. The V end was cut by 2 bases, the J end by 3 bases, with 18 bases between. The CDR3 is made up of 17 amino acids. The CDR3 sequence: CASSLSGRGGTTDTQYF. CDR3 coding DNA: TGTGCCAGCAGCTTAAGCGGGAGAGGGGGCACGACAGATACGCAGTATTTT. Full variable domain (rest looked up from reference TRBV7-2 and TRBJ2-3): GAGVSQSPSNKVTEKGKDVELRCDPISGHTALYWYRQSLGQGLEFLIYFQGNSAPDKSGLPSDRFSAERTGGSVSTLTIQRTQQEDSAVYLCASSLSGRGGTTDTQYFGPGTRLTVL.

Notes on this clone: This clone may be a read error of a much larger clone one base away. The J gene is TRBJ1-4, the V gene TRBV20-1; D uncertain. Deletions cut 2 bases from V and 7 bases from J, with 20 bases between. The CDR3 has 16 residues. Per germline, CDR1 DFQATT and CDR2 SNEGSKA (reference sequence). The CDR3 spells CSARSPAAGRSEKLFF. CDR3 nucleotide sequence: TGCAGTGCTAGAAGCCCGGCGGCAGGTCGTAGTGAAAAACTGTTTTTT.

The V call is TRBV20-1, the J call TRBJ2-1; 9 nucleotides agree with TRBD1. This CDR3 is 16 amino acids long. Trimming at V came to 6 bases and at J to 4 bases, leaving 13 bases not matched to a gene. The germline CDR1 and CDR2 sequences are DFQATT and SNEGSKA (reference sequence). DNA for the CDR3: TGCAGTGCCGCATTGGGGGGACAGGGCCTATACAATGAGCAGTTCTTC. It codes for CSAALGGQGLYNEQFF.

This clone showed up many times. The chain has TRBV18 and TRBJ2-7; D ambiguous. The CDR3 runs to 16 residues. Germline values: CDR1 KGHSH, CDR2 LQKENI. Trimming removed 3 bases at V and 1 base at J, with 16 bases between. The CDR3 reads CASSPDPEFSSYEQYF. The CDR3 DNA sequence: TGTGCCAGCTCACCTGATCCCGAGTTTTCGTCCTACGAGCAGTACTTC.

This clone was counted at least ten times. This chain uses TRBV11-2 with TRBJ1-6, with TRBD1 identical over 11 bases. V was clipped by 1 base and J by 9 bases; unmatched bases: 2. This CDR3 has 15 residues. The V gene's germline CDR1 is SGHAT and CDR2 FQNNGV. CDR3: CASSLAGTGGSPLHF. For the CDR3, the DNA is TGTGCCAGCAGCTTAGCCGGGACAGGGGGTTCACCCCTCCACTTT.

Concerning this clone: This may be a read error: a much more frequent sequence differs by one nucleotide. The V call is TRBV10-3, the J call TRBJ1-2; D is uncertain. With 4 bases removed from V and 1 base from J, the gap between germline ends came to 10 bases. In germline, CDR1 is ENHRY, CDR2 SYGVKD. This CDR3 contains 14 residues. The CDR3 DNA follows: TGTGCCATCAGTGTGCAGCGGTTTAACTATGGCTACACCTTC. Translation gives CAISVQRFNYGYTF.

Regarding this clone: Without the conserved terminal phenylalanine or tryptophan, this CDR3 likely stems from a read error. The V gene is TRBV4-3, the J gene TRBJ2-1; the D gene could be TRBD1 or TRBD2 (5 bases each). Trimming left V 4 bases short and J 6 bases short, with 13 bases between. This CDR3 is built from 14 residues. Germline CDR1 and CDR2: LGHNA and YSLEER. The CDR3 region is CASSLGTDVNEQFY. DNA of the CDR3: TGCGCCAGCAGCCTCGGGACGGATGTCAATGAGCAGTTCTAC.

This sequence joins TRBV2 and TRBJ1-6; D is ambiguous. V was cut by 3 bases and J by 0 bases, with 6 bases left in between. The CDR3 sequence is 15 residues long. The germline CDR1 and CDR2 sequences are SNHLY and FYNNEI. Here the CDR3 reads CASSDGSSYNSPLHF. Written as DNA, the CDR3 is TGTGCCAGCAGTGATGGTAGCTCCTATAATTCACCCCTCCACTTT.